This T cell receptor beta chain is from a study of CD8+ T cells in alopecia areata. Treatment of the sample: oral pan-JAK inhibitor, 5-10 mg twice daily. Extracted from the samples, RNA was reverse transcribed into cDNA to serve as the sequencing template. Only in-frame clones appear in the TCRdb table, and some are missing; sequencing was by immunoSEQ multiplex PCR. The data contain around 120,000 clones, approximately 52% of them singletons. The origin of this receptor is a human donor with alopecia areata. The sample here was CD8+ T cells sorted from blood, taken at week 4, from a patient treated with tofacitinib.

The DNA of the CDR3 is TGTGCCAGCAGCTTGGAGGACACCGTCTACAATGAGCAGTTCTTC. As protein: CASSLEDTVYNEQFF. The chain uses TRBV5-4 and TRBJ2-1, with D perhaps matching TRBD1 (5 bases). V gave up 0 bases and J gave up 3 bases, with 10 bases separating them. This CDR3 has 15 amino acids. Germline CDR1 reads SGHNT; CDR2 reads YYREEE (reference sequence).